This T cell receptor (beta chain) was sequenced for a study of human T cells and chemical hapten exposure (dated by TCRdb to the early 2020s). For context, the study as a whole: Libraries were pooled for sequencing, and variation in per-sample TCR yields was attributed mainly to small differences in library volumes within the pool. The study tracked peripheral blood TCR repertoire changes in vivo during primary and secondary sensitization to the hapten diphenylcyclopropenone (DPC) in alopecia patients. Each blood RNA sample was used to sequence both TCR alpha and TCR beta chains.

There are 14 amino acids in the CDR3, from cysteine to phenylalanine inclusive. The DNA shown is the 42-base CDR3, in frame from base 1. CDR1 and CDR2 are read off the germline V gene as SGHRS and YFSETQ. The germline ends are 16 bases apart after V is trimmed by 6 bases and J by 4 bases. Total RNA was isolated from unfractionated whole blood collected in Tempus Blood RNA tubes. Four or five healthy volunteers acted as controls for TCR sequencing and had blood drawn at day 0, 2 weeks and 6 weeks. Findings and caveats that apply to the study as a whole: Repeated subsampling changed both the strength of the expansion versus patch-test correlation and the threshold at which the correlation became significant. DPC sensitization did not change the number of TCRs with a frequency above 1 in 1000, and there was no evidence of changes in global repertoire structure.

Libraries came from 5' RACE. The data were produced on an Illumina MiSeq. During library preparation, unique molecular identifiers were attached to individual cDNA molecules so that TCRs could be counted in a quantitative, reproducible way. Concerning the study's data processing: Samples had a median of 95,638 TCRs, with a range from roughly 23,224 to 750,000. V, J and CDR3 annotation of the TCR reads was carried out using the Decombinator software suite. Every sample was subsampled to the same number of TCRs (28,000) for the PS versus PT1 abundance plots. TCRs were defined as expanded if absent before sensitization and observed at least eight times at the 2-week time point. TCRdb reprocessed the public reads (quality trimming at Q25 with fastp, clone calling with MiXCR) and kept in-frame beta chains. Every entry covers one CDR3 protein and lists the most common genes and DNA from its rows. The V and J calls reflect TCRdb's pipeline rather than the authors' work. This sample comprises about 140,000 distinct CDR3 sequences, roughly 4.1% of them detected only once. The top ten clones comprise over 1.1% of the sample.

The table lists this clonotype with many counts. Its antigen specificity is not known. The sample holds no much larger clone one base away, and base qualities are not on file. The receptor chain draws on TRBV5-1 and TRBJ1-1; a tentative D call is TRBD1 (5 bases match). The TCR sequence derives from a female donor in good health. CDR3 sequence: CASMVQGGGTEAFF. The base sequence is TGCGCCAGCATGGTGCAGGGCGGAGGCACTGAAGCTTTCTTT.